This T cell receptor beta chain was observed in a study of CD8 T cells in Susac syndrome. Whole-study context: At the time of blood draw, patients with Susac syndrome were therapy-naive, receiving corticosteroids, or receiving intravenous immunoglobulin alone.

Reverse transcription of roughly 0.5 to 1 ug RNA used random hexamers. Each CDR3 protein is one row after TCRdb ran MiXCR on the immunoSEQ multiplex PCR reads. Here the sample spans roughly 150,000 distinct CDR3 sequences, around 96% being singletons. Sample: CD4+ T cells from PBMCs. This clonotype was obtained from a human donor with Susac syndrome.

In DNA, the CDR3 is TGCAGCGTAAAGGACAGGGGGGAGACCCAGTACTTC. Translated, it gives CSVKDRGETQYF. The chain joins TRBV29-1 to TRBJ2-5, with TRBD1 matching over 10 bases. The CDR3 totals 12 residues. Germline V gene sequence: CDR1 SQVTM, CDR2 ANQGSEA. Unmatched junction bases numbered 3, after V lost 6 bases and J lost 5 bases.